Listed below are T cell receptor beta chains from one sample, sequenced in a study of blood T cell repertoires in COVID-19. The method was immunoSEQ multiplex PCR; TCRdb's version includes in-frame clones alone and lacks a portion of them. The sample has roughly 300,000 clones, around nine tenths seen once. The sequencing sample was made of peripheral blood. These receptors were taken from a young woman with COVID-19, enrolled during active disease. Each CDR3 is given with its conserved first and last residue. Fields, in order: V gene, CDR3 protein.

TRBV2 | CASSDGGRNTEAFF
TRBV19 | CASRAAPGEQYF
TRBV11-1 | CASSATGLSQETQYF
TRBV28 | CASSLLGFGDTQYF
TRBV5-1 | CASSSEVQGVPGGEAFF
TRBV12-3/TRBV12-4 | CASAPRVSNEQFF
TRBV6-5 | CASRPPGQMNTEAFF
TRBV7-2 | CASSSGTVTEAFF
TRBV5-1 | CASSLGAENYGYTF
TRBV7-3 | CASSPGTIFDTGELFF
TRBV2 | CASGEAFF
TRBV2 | CASTKSGRVNTEAFF
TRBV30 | CAWRWSSYNSPLHF
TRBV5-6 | CASSSGTSGGNEQFF
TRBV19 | CASSMGRAYGYTF
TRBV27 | CASSLSGLGGGPWDEQFF